This T cell receptor (beta chain) appears in the sequencing data of a study of T cell responses to AZD1222 COVID-19 vaccine. The method was immunoSEQ multiplex PCR; TCRdb's version includes in-frame clones alone and lacks a portion of them. Of more than 80,000 clones listed, 88% are singletons. V lost 4 bases to trimming and J lost 9 bases; unmatched junction nucleotides: 9. The germline CDR1 and CDR2 sequences are MNHEY and SMNVEV (reference sequence). This CDR3 region has 14 residues. The sample here was peripheral blood, taken on day 0 of AZD1222 vaccination. The receptor's source is an adult in good health. The chain uses TRBV27 and TRBJ2-7; 10 bases agree with TRBD1. CDR3 nucleotides: TGTGCCAGCAGTTCGGGACAGGGGACGGGGGGGCAGTACTTC. As protein: CASSSGQGTGGQYF.